A single sample gave rise to the 30 T cell receptor beta chains below, sequenced in a study of PD-L1 blockade in urothelial cancer. Assay: immunoSEQ multiplex PCR; the TCRdb copy retains only in-frame clones and omits some. Among some 41,000 clones listed, 70% to 90% were seen once. The sequenced sample was PBMCs, obtained around atezolizumab (anti-PD-L1) treatment. Receptor source: an elderly man with urothelial cancer.

The gene calls are TRBV7-2 and TRBJ2-1; 7 nucleotides match TRBD2. J was trimmed by 2 bases and V by 7 bases; bases with no gene match: 8. The CDR3 is 15 amino acids. The germline V gene encodes CDR1 SGHTA and CDR2 FQGNSA. The CDR3 coding sequence is TGTGCCAGCACCCCAGGAGCGGGAACCTACAATGAGCAGTTCTTC. Its translation is CASTPGAGTYNEQFF.

In its sample, this clone was seen once. The V call is TRBV5-4, the J call TRBJ2-7; 12 bases match TRBD2. CDR3 length equals 15 residues. Germline V CDR1 and CDR2: SGHNT, YYREEE (reference sequence). V lost 4 bases and J lost 3; bases outside the gene matches: 5. CDR3 DNA: TGTGCCAGCAGCACGACTAGCGGGAGTTTCTACGAGCAGTACTTC. It translates to CASSTTSGSFYEQYF.

V usage is TRBV28 and J usage is TRBJ1-5; 7 bases align to TRBD1. Germline V gene sequence: CDR1 MDHEN, CDR2 SYDVKM. V lost 6 bases to trimming and J lost 0 bases; unmatched junction nucleotides: 5. The CDR3 spans 15 residues. Here the CDR3 DNA reads TGTGCCAGCAGCCTAGGGGGCAATAGCAATCAGCCCCAGCATTTT. Protein sequence: CASSLGGNSNQPQHF.

This chain joins TRBV9 and TRBJ2-7; a possible D gene is TRBD1 (6 bases). The V end was cut by 1 base, the J end by 4 bases, with 9 bases between. Germline lookup yields CDR1 SGDLS and CDR2 YYNGEE. The CDR3 runs to 13 residues. The CDR3 region is CASSVTTGYEQYF. The DNA of the CDR3 is TGTGCCAGCAGCGTAACCACAGGGTACGAGCAGTACTTC.

The chain carries TRBV6-5 and TRBJ2-7; possible D gene TRBD2, 5 bases. The V gene lost 2 bases and the J gene lost 2 bases, with 10 bases spanning the gap. Germline lookup yields CDR1 MNHEY and CDR2 SVGAGI. The CDR3 loop spans 14 amino acids. CDR3 bases: TGTGCCAGCAGTTACGGAGGTGCCACCTACGAGCAGTACTTC. Its protein product is CASSYGGATYEQYF.

This clone was found once. The chain carries TRBV6-6 and TRBJ1-3; possibly TRBD1 for D (5 bases). CDR1 MNHNY and CDR2 SVGAGI come from the germline V gene (reference sequence). V gave up 7 bases and J gave up 2 bases, with 9 bases separating them. CDR3 length equals 13 residues. The CDR3 here is CASTGQTGNTIYF. The CDR3 bases are TGTGCCAGCACAGGACAAACTGGAAACACCATATATTTT.

The chain carries TRBV19 and TRBJ2-3, with TRBD1 as a possible D gene (7 bases). The CDR3 runs to 15 residues. V dropped 4 bases and J dropped 1 base, with 12 bases sitting between them. The germline gives CDR1 LNHDA, CDR2 SQIVND (reference sequence). The CDR3 nucleotides read TGTGCCAGTAGTACCAGCAGGGGGGGCACAGATACGCAGTATTTT. It translates to CASSTSRGGTDTQYF.

V and J are TRBV6-5 and TRBJ2-3, with D unclear. The germline V gene has CDR1 MNHEY and CDR2 SVGAGI. The CDR3 is 13 amino acids. Trimming shortened V by 4 bases and J by 2 bases, and 7 bases separated the two germline ends. CDR3 nucleotide sequence: TGTGCCAGCAGTTCTGGCCACACAGATACGCAGTATTTT. It yields the protein CASSSGHTDTQYF.

In this sample, this clone turned up once. The genes are TRBV5-4 and TRBJ1-4; 9 bases map to TRBD1. The CDR3 is made up of 15 amino acids. The junction had 8 bases not matched to a gene; V was cut back by 3 bases and J by 8 bases. Germline CDR1 is SGHNT and CDR2 is YYREEE (reference sequence). The CDR3 sequence is CASSSGDRVREKLFF. In nucleotides, the CDR3 is TGTGCCAGCAGCTCGGGGGACAGGGTTCGGGAAAAACTGTTTTTT.

The chain couples TRBV5-4 to TRBJ2-7; D perhaps matches TRBD1 (5 bases). Trimming cost V 0 bases and J 3 bases, with 10 bases left between them. The germline CDR1 and CDR2 sequences are SGHNT and YYREEE (reference sequence). The CDR3 length is 14 residues. The CDR3 region is CASSLGGAYYEQYF. In DNA form, the CDR3 reads TGTGCCAGCAGCTTGGGGGGCGCTTACTACGAGCAGTACTTC.

The rearrangement uses TRBV5-1 and TRBJ2-7; 9 bases line up with TRBD1. This CDR3 is built from 15 residues. Trimming at V came to 0 bases and at J to 5 bases, leaving 6 bases not matched to a gene. Per the germline V gene, CDR1 is SGHRS and CDR2 is YFSETQ. The CDR3 region is CASSLADRGRNEQYF. The CDR3 coding sequence is TGCGCCAGCAGCTTGGCGGACAGGGGAAGAAACGAGCAGTACTTC. Filled out from reference TRBV5-1 and TRBJ2-7, the complete variable domain reads KAGVTQTPRYLIKTRGQQVTLSCSPISGHRSVSWYQQTPGQGLQFLFEYFSETQRNKGNFPGRFSGRQFSNSRSEMNVSTLELGDSALYLCASSLADRGRNEQYFGPGTRLTVT.

The chain links TRBV9 to TRBJ2-2, with a possible D match to TRBD2 (5 bases). Looked up from germline, CDR1 is SGDLS and CDR2 is YYNGEE. V lost 0 bases and J 0 bases, leaving 9 bases between the germline ends. The CDR3 is 16 residues long. CDR3 residues: CASSVDPAANTGELFF. The CDR3 DNA follows: TGTGCCAGCAGCGTAGACCCAGCGGCGAACACCGGGGAGCTGTTTTTT.

The rearrangement uses TRBV25-1 and TRBJ1-1, with D hard to call. CDR3 length: 15 amino acids. V lost 6 bases, J lost 0 bases, and 14 bases lay in between. CDR1 is MGHDK, CDR2 SYGVNS, per germline. The CDR3 loop reads CASRGRQGVNTEAFF. The DNA for the CDR3 is TGTGCCAGCAGGGGGAGACAAGGAGTGAACACTGAAGCTTTCTTT.

A few counts support this clone. This rearrangement joins TRBV15 to TRBJ2-7, with TRBD2 identical over 9 bases. This CDR3 is built from 17 residues. The J segment lost 3 bases and the V segment lost 1 base, leaving 10 bases of the junction unmatched. Germline V gene lookup returns CDR1 LNHNV and CDR2 YYDKDF (reference sequence). Here the CDR3 DNA reads TGTGCCACCAGCAGAGGGCGGAGCGGGAGGTTCCTCTACGAGCAGTACTTC. Residues: CATSRGRSGRFLYEQYF.

The CDR3 here is CASSRESSETQYF. The CDR3 bases are TGCGCCAGCAGCCGAGAGTCCTCTGAGACCCAGTACTTC. This rearrangement joins TRBV5-1 to TRBJ2-5; D not resolved. Germline CDR1 SGHRS, CDR2 YFSETQ. The germline V and J ends were trimmed by 4 bases and 5 bases, with 12 bases remaining between them. The CDR3 extends over 13 amino acids. Together with reference TRBV5-1 and TRBJ2-5, the CDR3 gives the full variable domain: KAGVTQTPRYLIKTRGQQVTLSCSPISGHRSVSWYQQTPGQGLQFLFEYFSETQRNKGNFPGRFSGRQFSNSRSEMNVSTLELGDSALYLCASSRESSETQYFGPGTRLLVL.

V usage is TRBV19 and J usage is TRBJ2-2; 12 bases match TRBD2. With 4 bases clipped from V and 5 bases from J, the junction kept 5 bases outside the gene matches. CDR1 and CDR2 from the germline V gene are LNHDA and SQIVND (reference sequence). This CDR3 has 16 amino acids. CDR3 loop: CASSKTSGRLTGELFF. For the CDR3, the DNA is TGTGCCAGTAGTAAGACTAGCGGGAGATTAACCGGGGAGCTGTTTTTT.

V usage is TRBV28 and J usage is TRBJ2-5; 10 positions agree with TRBD1. Per germline, CDR1 MDHEN and CDR2 SYDVKM. Losses at the gene ends were 6 bases for V and 3 bases for J; bases not matched to a gene: 4. The CDR3 runs to 14 residues. Here the CDR3 DNA reads TGTGCCAGCAGCCGGACAGGGGGGGAAGAGACCCAGTACTTC. Amino acids: CASSRTGGEETQYF. The full variable domain, with the rest looked up from reference TRBV28 and TRBJ2-5, is DVKVTQSSRYLVKRTGEKVFLECVQDMDHENMFWYRQDPGLGLRLIYFSYDVKMKEKGDIPEGYSVSREKKERFSLILESASTNQTSMYLCASSRTGGEETQYFGPGTRLLVL.

This chain joins TRBV27 and TRBJ2-2; a weak D match, TRBD2 (6 bases). The CDR3 loop spans 15 amino acids. The V gene lost 5 bases and the J gene lost 1 base, with 11 bases spanning the gap. Germline V gene data show CDR1 as MNHEY and CDR2 as SMNVEV (reference sequence). The CDR3 sequence is CASSKLAVNTGELFF. In DNA, the CDR3 is TGTGCCAGCAGTAAGTTAGCGGTGAACACCGGGGAGCTGTTTTTT.

The chain couples TRBV21-1 to TRBJ2-7; the D call of TRBD2 is as the table states it, not checked on the DNA. TRBV21-1 is a pseudogene segment. The CDR3 contains 11 residues. The CDR3 loop is CASAASLSWYF. Here the CDR3 DNA reads TGTGCCAGCGCCGCTTCTCTGAGTTGGTACTTC.

The chain uses TRBV6-1 and TRBJ1-1; possibly TRBD1 for D (5 bases). CDR1 MNHNS and CDR2 SASEGT come from the germline V gene. The CDR3 extends over 12 amino acids. Trimming took off 7 bases at V and 2 bases at J, with 8 bases between the two ends. CDR3 sequence: CASIDSNTEAFF. Here the CDR3 DNA reads TGTGCCAGCATCGACAGTAACACTGAAGCTTTCTTT.

V usage is TRBV6-4 and J usage is TRBJ2-1; D is ambiguous. Germline V CDR1 and CDR2: MRHNA, SNTAGT. This CDR3 spans 12 amino acids. V lost 4 bases and J 8 bases, leaving 9 bases between the germline ends. The CDR3 protein is CASSGESHEQFF. The CDR3 bases are TGTGCCAGCAGTGGTGAGAGCCATGAGCAGTTCTTC.

This clone occurred once. The rearrangement uses TRBV9 and TRBJ1-2; D unclear. Germline V CDR1 and CDR2: SGDLS, YYNGEE. The CDR3 covers 15 residues. V was trimmed by 0 bases and J by 4 bases, leaving 13 bases between them. CDR3: CASSVGPTPVYGYTF. CDR3 in DNA: TGTGCCAGCAGCGTAGGGCCGACACCGGTCTATGGCTACACCTTC.

The V gene is TRBV28, the J gene TRBJ1-2, with a possible D match to TRBD1 (6 bases). V lost 8 bases to trimming and J lost 7 bases, with 14 bases between them. CDR3 size: 12 residues. Germline-derived CDR1 and CDR2 are MDHEN and SYDVKM. The CDR3 loop reads CASLEIGGGYTF. The CDR3 DNA is TGTGCCAGCCTTGAAATAGGGGGTGGCTACACCTTC.

V gene TRBV5-1 combines with J gene TRBJ2-5; D is perhaps TRBD1 (7 bases). With 4 bases removed from V and 1 base from J, the gap between germline ends came to 14 bases. This CDR3 is built from 15 residues. Looked up from germline, CDR1 is SGHRS and CDR2 is YFSETQ. The CDR3 here is CASSITGEAQETQYF. DNA for the CDR3: TGCGCCAGCAGCATCACAGGGGAGGCCCAAGAGACCCAGTACTTC.

The chain is built from TRBV28 and TRBJ1-4, with TRBD1 identical over 11 bases. V dropped 6 bases and J dropped 4; count of bases not matched to a gene: 4. The CDR3 sequence is 15 residues long. CDR1 and CDR2 from the germline V gene are MDHEN and SYDVKM. The CDR3 DNA reads as TGTGCCAGCAGGGGGACAGGGGGTGATAATGAAAAACTGTTTTTT. It codes for CASRGTGGDNEKLFF.

The chain is built from TRBV30 and TRBJ2-7; D remains unclear. In germline, CDR1 is GTSNPN, CDR2 SVGIG (reference sequence). The CDR3 consists of 14 residues. Trimming left V 1 base short and J 4 bases short, with 14 bases between. In nucleotides, the CDR3 is TGTGCCTGGAGTGCTCACTTAACCCAATACGAGCAGTACTTC. This codes for CAWSAHLTQYEQYF.

This clone was observed a single time. The chain combines TRBV2 with TRBJ2-7, with D perhaps TRBD2 (5 bases). Trimming took off 1 base at V and 12 bases at J, with 10 bases between the two ends. Germline V gene sequence: CDR1 SNHLY, CDR2 FYNNEI. This CDR3 has 11 amino acids. Written as DNA, the CDR3 is TGTGCCAGCAGTGAAGGGAGGCACTGGTACTTC. This sequence encodes CASSEGRHWYF.

This clone has only one observation. The chain uses TRBV5-4 and TRBJ2-2; a possible D gene is TRBD1 (5 bases). Trimming cost V 5 bases and J 4 bases, with 15 bases left between them. CDR3 length: 15 residues. Germline loops: CDR1 SGHNT, CDR2 YYREEE (reference sequence). The CDR3 DNA reads TGTGCCAGCAGTCGAGACAGCTTATCCACCGGGGAGCTGTTTTTT. It codes for CASSRDSLSTGELFF. The full variable domain, its missing parts supplied by reference TRBV5-4 and TRBJ2-2, is ETGVTQSPTHLIKTRGQQVTLRCSSQSGHNTVSWYQQALGQGPQFIFQYYREEENGRGNFPPRFSGLQFPNYSSELNVNALELDDSALYLCASSRDSLSTGELFFGEGSRLTVL.

V gene TRBV7-2 combines with J gene TRBJ2-7; D is possibly TRBD1 (5 bases). Trimming removed 1 base from V and 11 bases from J, with 15 bases in between. The CDR3 length is 13 residues. The germline V gene encodes CDR1 SGHTA and CDR2 FQGNSA. The CDR3 DNA reads TGTGCCAGCAGCTTAGAGGGGTGGGCCACAGAGTACTTC. Amino acids: CASSLEGWATEYF.

The rearrangement links TRBV29-1 to TRBJ2-3; 11 positions match TRBD2. The J segment lost 3 bases and the V segment lost 5 bases, leaving 1 base of the junction unmatched. There are 13 residues in the CDR3. The germline V gene encodes CDR1 SQVTM and CDR2 ANQGSEA. CDR3 DNA sequence: TGCAGCGTTCTAGCGGGAGGTACAGATACGCAGTATTTT. Translation: CSVLAGGTDTQYF.